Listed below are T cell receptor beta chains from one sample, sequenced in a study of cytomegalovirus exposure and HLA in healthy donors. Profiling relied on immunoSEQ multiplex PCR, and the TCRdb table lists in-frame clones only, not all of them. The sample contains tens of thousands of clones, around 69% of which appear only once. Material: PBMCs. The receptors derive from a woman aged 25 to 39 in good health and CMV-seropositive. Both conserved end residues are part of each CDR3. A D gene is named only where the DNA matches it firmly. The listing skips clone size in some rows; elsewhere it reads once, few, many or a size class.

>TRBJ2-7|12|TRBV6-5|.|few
CASGQTPYEQYF
TGTGCCAGCGGCCAGACACCCTACGAGCAGTACTTC
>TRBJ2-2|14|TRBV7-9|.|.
CASSFGRNTGELFF
TGTGCCAGCAGCTTTGGGAGAAACACCGGGGAGCTGTTTTTT
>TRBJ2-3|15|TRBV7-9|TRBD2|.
CASRAGGGAIDTQYF
TGTGCCAGCCGCGCGGGCGGGGGGGCGATAGATACGCAGTATTTT
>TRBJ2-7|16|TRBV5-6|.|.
CASSLGQATLSYEQYF
TGTGCCAGCAGCTTGGGGCAGGCGACCTTATCCTACGAGCAGTACTTC
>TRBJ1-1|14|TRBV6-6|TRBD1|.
CASRIQGVNTEAFF
TGTGCCAGCAGAATCCAGGGGGTGAACACTGAAGCTTTCTTT
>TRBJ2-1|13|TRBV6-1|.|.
CASSEGFGNEQFF
TGTGCCAGCAGCGAAGGCTTCGGGAATGAGCAGTTCTTC
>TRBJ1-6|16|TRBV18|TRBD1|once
CASSPGTGGLQSPLHF
TGTGCCAGCTCACCCGGGACAGGGGGACTCCAATCACCCCTCCACTTT
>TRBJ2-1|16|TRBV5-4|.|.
CASSTQGKGVYNEQFF
TGTGCCAGCAGCACCCAGGGGAAGGGGGTCTACAATGAGCAGTTCTTC
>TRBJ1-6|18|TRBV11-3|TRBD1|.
CASSSPGTGSSYNSPLHF
TGTGCCAGCAGCAGTCCCGGGACAGGGAGCTCCTATAATTCACCCCTCCACTTT
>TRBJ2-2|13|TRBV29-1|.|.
CSVRTDSTGELFF
TGCAGCGTCAGAACGGACAGTACCGGGGAGCTGTTTTTT
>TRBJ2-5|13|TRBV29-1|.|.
CSVVQDSGETQYF
TGCAGCGTTGTTCAAGACAGTGGGGAGACCCAGTACTTC
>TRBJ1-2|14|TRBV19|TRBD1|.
CASTLRQGTRGYTF
TGTGCCAGTACCCTTAGACAGGGAACTCGTGGCTACACCTTC
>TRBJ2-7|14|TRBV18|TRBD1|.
CASSPGQGLYEQYF
TGTGCCAGCTCACCGGGACAGGGCCTCTACGAGCAGTACTTC
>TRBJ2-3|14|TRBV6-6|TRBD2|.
CASGGTSNTDTQYF
TGTGCCAGCGGCGGGACTAGCAACACAGATACGCAGTATTTT
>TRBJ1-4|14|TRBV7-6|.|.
CASSFSSPGEKLFF
TGTGCCAGCAGCTTCTCTTCCCCGGGTGAAAAACTGTTTTTT
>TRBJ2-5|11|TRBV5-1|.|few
CASSSQETQYF
TGCGCCAGCAGCTCTCAAGAGACCCAGTACTTC
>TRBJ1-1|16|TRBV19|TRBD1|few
CASRGQGRSLNTEAFF
TGTGCCAGTAGGGGACAGGGGCGCTCTTTGAACACTGAAGCTTTCTTT
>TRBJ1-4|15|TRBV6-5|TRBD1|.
CASSYSDRGYEKLFF
TGTGCCAGCAGTTACTCGGACAGGGGTTATGAAAAACTGTTTTTT
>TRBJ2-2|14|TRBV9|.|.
CASRLSTGTGELFF
TGTGCCAGCCGGTTGAGTACGGGGACCGGGGAGCTGTTTTTT
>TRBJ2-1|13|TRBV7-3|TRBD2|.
CASSSMTSGEQFF
TGTGCCAGCAGCTCGATGACTAGCGGGGAACAGTTCTTC
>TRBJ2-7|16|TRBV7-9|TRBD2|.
CASSPGLAVTSYEQYF
TGTGCCAGCAGCCCGGGACTAGCGGTAACCTCCTACGAGCAGTACTTC
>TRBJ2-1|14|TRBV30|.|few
CAYGVIGTYNEQFF
TGTGCCTACGGAGTAATCGGGACATACAATGAGCAGTTCTTC
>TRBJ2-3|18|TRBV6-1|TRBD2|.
CASSDSGGRASHPDTQYF
TGTGCCAGCAGTGATTCTGGCGGGAGGGCCTCCCATCCAGATACGCAGTATTTT
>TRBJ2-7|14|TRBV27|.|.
CASSSGFTNYEQYF
TGTGCCAGCAGTTCTGGCTTTACCAACTACGAGCAGTACTTC
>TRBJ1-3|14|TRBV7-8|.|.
CASSTLMPGNTIYF
TGTGCCAGCAGCACCCTAATGCCTGGAAACACCATATATTTT
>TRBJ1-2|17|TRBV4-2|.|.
CASSQDARKNSNYGYTF
TGTGCCAGCAGCCAAGATGCCAGGAAGAATTCTAACTATGGCTACACCTTC
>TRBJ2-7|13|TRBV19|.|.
CASSTTSPYEQYF
TGTGCCAGTAGTACTACTTCCCCCTACGAGCAGTACTTC
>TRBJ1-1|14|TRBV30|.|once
CAWVRGSINPEAFF
TGTGCCTGGGTCAGGGGTAGTATTAATCCTGAAGCTTTCTTT
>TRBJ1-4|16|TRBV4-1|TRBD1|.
CASSQTGAEFNEKLFF
TGCGCCAGCAGCCAGACAGGGGCGGAGTTTAATGAAAAACTGTTTTTT
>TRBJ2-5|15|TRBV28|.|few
CASRIFGGIQETQYF
TGTGCCAGCAGAATCTTTGGAGGCATACAAGAGACCCAGTACTTC
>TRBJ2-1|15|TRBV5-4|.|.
CASSLGQGSYNEQFF
TGTGCCAGCAGCTTGGGGCAGGGGTCCTACAATGAGCAGTTCTTC
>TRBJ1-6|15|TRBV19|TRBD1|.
CASSTDRDMVSPLHF
TGTGCCAGTAGTACCGACAGGGATATGGTTTCACCCCTCCACTTT
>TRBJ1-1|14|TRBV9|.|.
CASSSGSMGTEAFF
TGTGCCAGCAGCTCGGGTAGTATGGGCACTGAAGCTTTCTTT
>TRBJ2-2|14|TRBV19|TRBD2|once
CASSRGLADWGLFF
TGTGCCAGTAGTCGAGGACTAGCGGATTGGGGGCTGTTTTTT
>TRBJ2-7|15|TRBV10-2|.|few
CASVPGHGSAYEQYF
TGCGCCAGCGTCCCCGGCCACGGGAGTGCCTACGAGCAGTACTTC
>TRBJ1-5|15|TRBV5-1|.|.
CASSLQGLANQPQHF
TGCGCCAGCAGCCTACAGGGCCTTGCAAATCAGCCCCAGCATTTT
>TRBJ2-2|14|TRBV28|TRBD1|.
CASRPTGLGGELFF
TGTGCCAGCAGGCCGACAGGGTTGGGCGGGGAGCTGTTTTTT
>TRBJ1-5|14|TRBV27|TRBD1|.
CASSSQGMGQPQHF
TGTGCCAGCAGTTCACAGGGGATGGGGCAGCCCCAGCATTTT
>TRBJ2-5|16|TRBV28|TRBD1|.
CASSLLRTGVGETQYF
TGTGCCAGCAGTTTACTACGGACAGGGGTCGGAGAGACCCAGTACTTC
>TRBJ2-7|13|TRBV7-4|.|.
CASSPVMRGEQYF
TGTGCCAGCAGCCCGGTTATGCGGGGCGAGCAGTACTTC